This T cell receptor beta chain was sequenced in a study of blood T cell repertoires in COVID-19. Study-level background: COVID-19 samples, acute and convalescent, were from the United States, Italy and Spain. Sources were T cells, B-cell-depleted T cells, or PBMCs; the material itself was cDNA or gDNA.

Original handling: Researchers report that nucleated cell counts were estimated from reference gene primer amplification. Data came from immunoSEQ multiplex PCR; TCRdb stores just in-frame clones and leaves some out. V and J calls and clone size follow that table, whereas D and trimming were derived from the DNA. The data hold fewer than 350,000 clones, with over 80% observed a single time. V was clipped by 0 bases and J by 5 bases; unmatched bases: 8. Looked up from germline, CDR1 is SGDLS and CDR2 is YYNGEE. The CDR3 totals 18 residues. The receptor comes from a woman aged 50 to 65 with active or convalescent COVID-19. The chain couples TRBV9 to TRBJ2-1; 13 bases line up with TRBD2. Sequencing input: peripheral blood. CDR3 protein: CASSVDPLTSGRHNEQFF. In DNA form, the CDR3 reads TGTGCCAGCAGCGTAGATCCTTTGACTAGCGGGAGGCACAATGAGCAGTTCTTC.